This T cell receptor beta chain was recovered during a study of CD8+CD57+ T cells in acquired aplastic anemia. Study in general: Sorted CD4+ and CD8+ cells gave an average of around 3.3 ug of DNA. Roughly 10.8 million reads were obtained on average for healthy donor CD4+ cells. Study outcomes and limitations: The study found no significant CD8+ Simpson's diversity difference between patients and controls. Between patients and controls, 25 to 30 CD8+ CDR3 sequences were found in common.

Concerning this clonotype: No antigen is known for it.

The length of the CDR3 is 14 residues. The germline V and J ends were trimmed by 5 bases and 8 bases, with 16 bases remaining between them. CDR1 SEHNR and CDR2 FQNEAQ come from the germline V gene (reference sequence). Genomic DNA was employed as the template in profiling TCR beta VDJ and CDR3. TCRdb independently ran MiXCR on the reads; one entry per CDR3 protein. Of about 190,000 distinct CDR3 sequences listed, roughly half are singletons. The clonotype comes from a human donor in good health, serving as a control. Source material: sorted CD4+, CD8+, or CD8+CD57+ T cells (not recorded which) from PBMCs. The rearrangement links TRBV7-9 to TRBJ1-3; the D is unclear. CDR3 DNA: TGTGCCAGCAGCCCCCGGTTGGTGTCGGACACCATATATTTT. The encoded protein is CASSPRLVSDTIYF.